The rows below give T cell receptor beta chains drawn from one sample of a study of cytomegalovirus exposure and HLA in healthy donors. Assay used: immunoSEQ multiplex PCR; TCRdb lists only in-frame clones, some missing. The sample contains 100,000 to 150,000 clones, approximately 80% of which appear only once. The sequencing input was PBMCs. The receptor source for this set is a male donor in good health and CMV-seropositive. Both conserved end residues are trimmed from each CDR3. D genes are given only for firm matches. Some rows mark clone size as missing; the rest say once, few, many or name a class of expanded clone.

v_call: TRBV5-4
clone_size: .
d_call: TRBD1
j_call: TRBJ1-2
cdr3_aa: ASSPGQDYGYT

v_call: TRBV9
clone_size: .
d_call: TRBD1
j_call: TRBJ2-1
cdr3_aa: ASSVEGTGFNEQF

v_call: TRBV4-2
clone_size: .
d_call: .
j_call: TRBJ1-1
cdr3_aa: ASSQLGETVRARAF

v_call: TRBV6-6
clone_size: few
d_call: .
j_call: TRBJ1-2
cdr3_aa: ASSSSQYGYT

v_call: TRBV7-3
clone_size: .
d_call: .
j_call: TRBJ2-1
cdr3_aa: ASSFGRGHGEQF

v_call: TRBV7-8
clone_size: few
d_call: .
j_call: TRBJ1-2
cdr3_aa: ASSLAGGVDGYT

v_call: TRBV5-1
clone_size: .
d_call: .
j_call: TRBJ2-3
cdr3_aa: ASSLDRGTDTQY

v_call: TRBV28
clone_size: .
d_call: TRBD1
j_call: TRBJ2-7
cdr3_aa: ASSFGDRSGEQY

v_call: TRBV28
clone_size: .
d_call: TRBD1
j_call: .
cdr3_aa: ASSSPGTGSYEQY

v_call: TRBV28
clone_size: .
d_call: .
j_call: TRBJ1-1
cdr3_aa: ASSVPGATGTEAF

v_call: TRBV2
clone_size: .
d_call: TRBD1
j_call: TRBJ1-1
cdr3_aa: ASRTGTGESTEAF

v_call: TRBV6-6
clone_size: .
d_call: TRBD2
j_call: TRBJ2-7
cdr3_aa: ASSGLAGGYEQY

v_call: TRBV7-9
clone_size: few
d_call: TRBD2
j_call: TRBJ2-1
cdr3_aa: ASIPTSGHNEQF

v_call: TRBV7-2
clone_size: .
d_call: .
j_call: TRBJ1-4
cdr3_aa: ASSLGVWGRGNEKLF

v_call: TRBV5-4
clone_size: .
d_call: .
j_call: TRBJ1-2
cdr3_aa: ASTPTGNANYGYT

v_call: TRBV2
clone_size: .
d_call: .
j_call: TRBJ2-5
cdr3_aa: ASNSRRGETQY

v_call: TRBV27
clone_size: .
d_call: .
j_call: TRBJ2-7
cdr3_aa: ASSQDTTYEQY

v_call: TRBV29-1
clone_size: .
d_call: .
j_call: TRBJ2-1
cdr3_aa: SVVGQPGGSSYNEQF

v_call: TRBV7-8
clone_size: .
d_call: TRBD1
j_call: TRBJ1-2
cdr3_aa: ASSSQRTGPLGYT

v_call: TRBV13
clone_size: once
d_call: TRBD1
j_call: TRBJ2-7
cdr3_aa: ASSQLGTGYSSYEQY